The 25 T cell receptor beta chains below were found in one sample sequenced in a study of T cells in Graves' hyperthyroidism and ophthalmopathy (dated by TCRdb to the late 2010s). The method behind the library was multiplex PCR. Instrument on record: Illumina HiSeq 2000. The TCR beta CDR3 regions were amplified from the RNA transcripts. The TCR CDR3 was subjected to a first round of RT-PCR using the HTBI primer set and the Qiagen OneStep RT-PCR kit. TCRdb applied fastp at Q25 and MiXCR to the public reads, then kept only in-frame beta chains. Every distinct CDR3 protein forms one entry, paired with its most common genes and DNA. The sample table records fewer than 700,000 distinct CDR3 sequences; approximately 17% of these occur just once. Of the sample, roughly 15% falls within the top ten clones. The sequenced sample consisted of blood. These receptors all stem from a woman under 30 with Graves' ophthalmopathy.

The sample holds a few counts of this clonotype. This rearrangement joins TRBV14 to TRBJ2-2; D remains ambiguous. The germline CDR1 and CDR2 sequences are SGHDN and FVKESK. The CDR3 is 14 residues long. Trimming stripped 6 bases from V and 1 base from J, with 9 bases between. CDR3 region: CASRRALNTGELFF. The CDR3 coding sequence is TGTGCCAGCAGAAGGGCGCTGAACACCGGGGAGCTGTTTTTT.

This clonotype was recorded many times. This chain connects TRBV24-1 to TRBJ1-1; possibly TRBD1 for D (6 bases). The CDR3 contains 14 residues. Germline CDR1 and CDR2: KGHDR and SFDVKD. The ends were cut back, 5 bases at V and 5 bases at J, with 14 bases in the middle. CDR3: CATSGGAGGTEAFF. The CDR3 region has the DNA TGTGCCACCAGTGGGGGGGCAGGAGGGACTGAAGCTTTCTTT.

This clonotype was detected many times. J is TRBJ2-7 and V is TRBV3-1, with 10 bases lining up with TRBD1. CDR3 size: 16 residues. Germline CDR1 LGHDT, CDR2 YNNKEL (reference sequence). V was clipped by 1 base and J by 6 bases; unmatched bases: 9. CDR3 residues: CASSQVSGTGDGEQYF. CDR3 DNA sequence: TGTGCCAGCAGCCAAGTTTCCGGGACAGGGGACGGCGAGCAGTACTTC.

Only a few counts were recorded for this clonotype. The chain carries TRBV5-6 and TRBJ2-1; the match to TRBD2 covers 13 bases. Per germline, CDR1 SGHDT and CDR2 YYEEEE. CDR3 length equals 17 residues. Trimming at V came to 5 bases and at J to 1 base, leaving 6 bases not matched to a gene. The CDR3 is CASRATSGGASYNEQFF. CDR3 nucleotide sequence: TGTGCCAGCAGGGCTACTAGCGGGGGGGCGTCCTACAATGAGCAGTTCTTC. The full variable domain, its missing parts supplied by reference TRBV5-6 and TRBJ2-1, is DAGVTQSPTHLIKTRGQQVTLRCSPKSGHDTVSWYQQALGQGPQFIFQYYEEEERQRGNFPDRFSGHQFPNYSSELNVNALLLGDSALYLCASRATSGGASYNEQFFGPGTRLTVL.

This clonotype was observed many times. The V and J genes are TRBV20-1 and TRBJ2-2; D gene unclear. CDR3 size: 12 residues. The germline CDR1 and CDR2 sequences are DFQATT and SNEGSKA (reference sequence). Trimming stripped 0 bases from V and 11 bases from J, with 10 bases between. The CDR3 is CSARDTPGELFF. The DNA of the CDR3 is TGCAGTGCTAGAGACACGCCTGGTGAGCTGTTTTTT.

This clonotype was recorded a few times. This chain connects TRBV3-1 to TRBJ2-1; D call uncertain. The V end lost 0 bases, the J end lost 3 bases, and 27 bases lay between the germline ends. CDR1 LGHDT and CDR2 YNNKEL come from the germline V gene (reference sequence). This CDR3 has 21 residues. The CDR3 spells CASSQDPASSGSLQGYNEQFF. As DNA, the CDR3 is TGTGCCAGCAGCCAAGATCCGGCTTCTTCAGGTTCACTTCAAGGCTACAATGAGCAGTTCTTC.

There are many counts of this clonotype. This chain uses TRBV2 with TRBJ1-1; D perhaps matches TRBD1 (6 bases). This CDR3 has 12 residues. The V gene lost 11 bases and the J gene lost 7 bases, with 17 bases spanning the gap. Germline V gene data show CDR1 as SNHLY and CDR2 as FYNNEI. The CDR3 region is CAGGPERSEAFF. In DNA, the CDR3 is TGTGCCGGGGGGCCAGAGCGGAGTGAAGCTTTCTTT. Full variable domain (remainder filled in from reference TRBV2 and TRBJ1-1): EPEVTQTPSHQVTQMGQEVILRCVPISNHLYFYWYRQILGQKVEFLVSFYNNEISEKSEIFDDQFSVERPDGSNFTLKIRSTKLEDSAMYFCAGGPERSEAFFGQGTRLTVV.

A word on this clonotype: This may be a read error: a much more frequent sequence differs by one nucleotide. The genes are TRBV5-1 and TRBJ1-1; tentative D call: TRBD1 (5 bases). Germline values: CDR1 SGHRS, CDR2 YFSETQ. This CDR3 spans 11 amino acids. CDR3 residues: CASRLDIEAFF. As DNA, the CDR3 is TGCGCCAGCAGGTTGGACATTGAAGCTTTCTTT. Full variable domain (remainder filled in from reference TRBV5-1 and TRBJ1-1): KAGVTQTPRYLIKTRGQQVTLSCSPISGHRSVSWYQQTPGQGLQFLFEYFSETQRNKGNFPGRFSGRQFSNSRSEMNVSTLELGDSALYLCASRLDIEAFFGQGTRLTVV.

In its sample, this clonotype was seen a few times. V and J are TRBV6-1 and TRBJ1-5; TRBD1 is a possible D gene (6 bases). The germline V gene has CDR1 MNHNS and CDR2 SASEGT. The CDR3 covers 14 residues. V lost 1 base and J lost 7, with 11 bases in between. CDR3 sequence reads: CASSEVTGRQPQHF. In nucleotides, the CDR3 is TGTGCCAGCAGTGAAGTAACAGGGAGGCAGCCCCAGCATTTT.

This clonotype was seen at least ten times. V usage is TRBV6-1 and J usage is TRBJ1-1, with no clear D. Trimming took 7 bases from V and 4 from J, leaving 19 bases between them. CDR3 length: 15 amino acids. The germline V gene has CDR1 MNHNS and CDR2 SASEGT. CDR3 DNA: TGTGCCAGCACCGTTTCTGTGTGGGTTGTCACTGAAGCTTTCTTT. Encoded protein: CASTVSVWVVTEAFF.

The chain links TRBV27 to TRBJ2-7, with 7 bases matching TRBD2. In germline, CDR1 is MNHEY, CDR2 SMNVEV (reference sequence). The CDR3 sequence is 15 residues long. V was clipped by 1 base and J by 0 bases; unmatched bases: 3. The CDR3 loop reads CASSLLGGSSYEQYF. The CDR3 DNA reads as TGTGCCAGCAGTTTATTGGGGGGGAGCTCCTACGAGCAGTACTTC.

The rearrangement joins TRBV6-1 to TRBJ1-2, with D maybe TRBD1 (6 bases). The CDR3 covers 12 residues. V lost 6 bases and J 5 bases, leaving 10 bases between the germline ends. The germline CDR1 and CDR2 sequences are MNHNS and SASEGT. The CDR3 nucleotides are TGTGCCAGCAGGAGGGGGGAATATGGCTACACCTTC. Protein product: CASRRGEYGYTF.

This clonotype has ten or more counts. V is TRBV28 and J is TRBJ1-4; 7 bases line up with TRBD1. The germline CDR1 and CDR2 sequences are MDHEN and SYDVKM. J was trimmed by 7 bases and V by 7 bases; bases with no gene match: 9. The CDR3 spans 14 residues. CDR3 sequence (DNA): TGTGCCAGCAATAGACAGGGCTCTTTTGAAAAACTGTTTTTT. This codes for CASNRQGSFEKLFF.

This clonotype was counted between two and nine times. A read error may account for a junction end that differs from germline. The chain carries TRBV2 and TRBJ2-1; 13 bases are shared with TRBD2. CDR3 length: 18 amino acids. From germline, CDR1 is SNHLY and CDR2 FYNNEI. The CDR3 nucleotides read TGTGTCAGCAGTGAAGGGGCGACTAGCGGGAGGAGGTACAATGAGCAGTTCTTC. Protein: CVSSEGATSGRRYNEQFF.

This clonotype showed up many times. The chain is built from TRBV5-1 and TRBJ2-4; TRBD2 aligns across 7 bases. Germline V gives CDR1 SGHRS, CDR2 YFSETQ. The CDR3 runs to 16 residues. Germline trimming cut 2 bases from V and 1 base from J; bases unmatched to any gene: 6. The CDR3 is CASSFGGRAAKNIQYF. Here the CDR3 DNA reads TGCGCCAGCAGCTTTGGAGGGAGGGCGGCCAAAAACATTCAGTACTTC.

This clonotype was observed a handful of times. The chain uses TRBV20-1 and TRBJ1-5, with D uncertain. V lost 6 bases, J lost 4 bases, and 13 bases lay in between. This CDR3 has 13 amino acids. Per the germline V gene, CDR1 is DFQATT and CDR2 is SNEGSKA (reference sequence). CDR3 loop: CSATRTENQPQHF. The CDR3 nucleotides are TGCAGTGCCACACGGACCGAGAATCAGCCCCAGCATTTT.

This clonotype was counted many times. The genes are TRBV28 and TRBJ1-2, with 10 bases aligning to TRBD1. After removal of 5 bases from V and 8 bases from J, the junction contained 5 bases not matched to a gene. Germline V gene lookup returns CDR1 MDHEN and CDR2 SYDVKM. CDR3 length equals 13 residues. Here the CDR3 DNA reads TGTGCCAGCAGTGAGTCGGGACAGGGGGGCTACACCTTC. Encoded protein: CASSESGQGGYTF.

This clonotype showed up many times. The chain joins TRBV7-8 to TRBJ2-7; D perhaps matches TRBD1 (6 bases). The CDR3 is 13 amino acids. Trimming shortened V by 1 base and J by 6 bases, and 10 bases separated the two germline ends. Per the germline V gene, CDR1 is SGHVS and CDR2 is FQNEAQ. CDR3 in DNA: TGTGCCAGCAGCTTAGAGTCCAGGGGCGAGCAGTACTTC. Its protein product is CASSLESRGEQYF.

The chain combines TRBV5-1 with TRBJ2-1; D tentatively reads TRBD1 or TRBD2 (5 bases each). Trimming cost V 4 bases and J 3 bases, with 14 bases left between them. CDR3 length: 15 residues. Germline lookup yields CDR1 SGHRS and CDR2 YFSETQ. The CDR3 DNA reads as TGCGCCAGCAGCGTGGGGGACGGTATCTACAATGAGCAGTTCTTC. It translates to CASSVGDGIYNEQFF.

V usage is TRBV20-1 and J usage is TRBJ2-5; 9 bases are shared with TRBD1. Per the germline V gene, CDR1 is DFQATT and CDR2 is SNEGSKA (reference sequence). The CDR3 length is 15 residues. V shed 0 bases, J shed 2 bases, and the junction held 4 bases outside the gene matches. The CDR3, as DNA: TGCAGTGCTAGAGAGGGGACAGGGAGGCAAGAGACCCAGTACTTC. Translation: CSAREGTGRQETQYF.

The chain uses TRBV11-2 and TRBJ1-1, with unresolved D. The V end lost 2 bases, the J end lost 4 bases, and 11 bases lay between the germline ends. The CDR3 extends over 14 amino acids. The germline V gene has CDR1 SGHAT and CDR2 FQNNGV. This CDR3 reads CASSLIFRATEAFF. CDR3 DNA sequence: TGTGCCAGCAGCTTAATCTTCCGGGCCACTGAAGCTTTCTTT.

V and J are TRBV30 and TRBJ1-6, with 7 nucleotides matching TRBD1. The CDR3 length is 15 residues. From germline, CDR1 is GTSNPN and CDR2 SVGIG (reference sequence). Germline trimming cut 0 bases from V and 14 bases from J; bases unmatched to any gene: 13. Written as DNA, the CDR3 is TGTGCCTGGAGTGTATCGGGACAGACACTCCCGGCCCTCCACTTT. The encoded protein is CAWSVSGQTLPALHF.

This clonotype was seen ten or more times. V usage is TRBV6-2 or TRBV6-3 and J usage is TRBJ2-5, with 10 bases matching TRBD2. Germline V gene data show CDR1 as MNHEY and CDR2 as SVGEGT. Trimming removed 7 bases from V and 1 base from J; junction bases left unmatched: 12. The CDR3 totals 17 residues. The CDR3 DNA follows: TGTGCCAGCAAGCGGAATAGCGGGGGGCTCCGCCAAGAGACCCAGTACTTC. It encodes CASKRNSGGLRQETQYF.

In this sample, this clonotype turned up a few times. This chain joins TRBV18 and TRBJ2-1; 9 nucleotides match TRBD1. The trim removed 4 bases at V and 3 bases at J, leaving 4 bases unmatched. The CDR3 totals 15 residues. The V gene's germline CDR1 is KGHSH and CDR2 LQKENI. CDR3 DNA sequence: TGTGCCAGCTCACGCCGGGACAGGGACTACAATGAGCAGTTCTTC. Protein sequence: CASSRRDRDYNEQFF.

The chain links TRBV29-1 to TRBJ2-1; D is unresolved. Trimming pared 6 bases from V and 4 bases from J, leaving 10 bases between. Germline values: CDR1 SQVTM, CDR2 ANQGSEA. The CDR3 contains 12 residues. CDR3 coding DNA: TGCAGCGTCGAGTTGCATTACAATGAGCAGTTCTTC. This encodes CSVELHYNEQFF.